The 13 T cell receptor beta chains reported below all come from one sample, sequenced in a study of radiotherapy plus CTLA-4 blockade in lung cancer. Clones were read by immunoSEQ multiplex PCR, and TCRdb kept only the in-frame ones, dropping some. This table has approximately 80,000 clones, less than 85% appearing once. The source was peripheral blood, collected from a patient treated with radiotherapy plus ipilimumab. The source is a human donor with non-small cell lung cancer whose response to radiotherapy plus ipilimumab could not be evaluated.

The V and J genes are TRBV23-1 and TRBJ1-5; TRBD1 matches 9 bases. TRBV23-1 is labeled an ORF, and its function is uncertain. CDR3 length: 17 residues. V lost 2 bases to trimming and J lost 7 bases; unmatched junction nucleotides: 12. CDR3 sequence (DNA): TGCGCCAGCAGTCAACGGAAACCAACAGGGGGCCAGCAGCCCCAGCATTTT. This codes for CASSQRKPTGGQQPQHF.

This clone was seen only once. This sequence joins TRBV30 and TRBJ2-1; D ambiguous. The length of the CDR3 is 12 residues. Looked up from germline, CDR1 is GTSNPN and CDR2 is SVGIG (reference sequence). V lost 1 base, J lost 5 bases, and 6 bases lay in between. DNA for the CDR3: TGTGCCTGGAGTGCCCAGAACAATGAGCAGTTCTTC. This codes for CAWSAQNNEQFF.

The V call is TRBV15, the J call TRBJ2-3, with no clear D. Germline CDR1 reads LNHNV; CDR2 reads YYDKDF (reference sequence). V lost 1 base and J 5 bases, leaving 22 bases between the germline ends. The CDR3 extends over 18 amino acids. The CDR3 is CATSRVVGVSYPGDTQYF. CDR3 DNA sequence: TGTGCCACCAGCAGAGTAGTAGGCGTCTCCTACCCAGGAGATACGCAGTATTTT. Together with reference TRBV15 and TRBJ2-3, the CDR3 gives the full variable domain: DAMVIQNPRYQVTQFGKPVTLSCSQTLNHNVMYWYQQKSSQAPKLLFHYYDKDFNNEADTPDNFQSRRPNTSFCFLDIRSPGLGDTAMYLCATSRVVGVSYPGDTQYFGPGTRLTVL.

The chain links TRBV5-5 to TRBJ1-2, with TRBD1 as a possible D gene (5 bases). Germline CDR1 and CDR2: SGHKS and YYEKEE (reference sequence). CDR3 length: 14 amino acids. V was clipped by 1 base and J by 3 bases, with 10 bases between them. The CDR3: CASSLQLGHYGYTF. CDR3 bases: TGTGCCAGCAGCTTGCAGCTGGGGCACTATGGCTACACCTTC.

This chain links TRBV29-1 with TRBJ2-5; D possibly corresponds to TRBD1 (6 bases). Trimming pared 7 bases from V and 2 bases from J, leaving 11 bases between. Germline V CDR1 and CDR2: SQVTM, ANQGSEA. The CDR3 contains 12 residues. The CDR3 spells CSGWTVQETQYF. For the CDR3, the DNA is TGCAGCGGATGGACAGTGCAAGAGACCCAGTACTTC.

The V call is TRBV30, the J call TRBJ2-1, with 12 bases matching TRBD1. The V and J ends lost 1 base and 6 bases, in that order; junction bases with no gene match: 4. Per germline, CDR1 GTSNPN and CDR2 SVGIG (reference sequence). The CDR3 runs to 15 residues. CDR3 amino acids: CAWSEGQGASNEQFF. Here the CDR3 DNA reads TGTGCCTGGAGTGAGGGACAGGGGGCTTCCAATGAGCAGTTCTTC.

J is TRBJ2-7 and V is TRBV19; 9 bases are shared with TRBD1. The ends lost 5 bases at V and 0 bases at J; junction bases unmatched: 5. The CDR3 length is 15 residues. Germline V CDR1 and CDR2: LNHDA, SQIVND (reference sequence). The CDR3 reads CASSAGTGSSYEQYF. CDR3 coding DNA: TGTGCCAGTAGTGCCGGGACAGGGAGCTCCTACGAGCAGTACTTC.

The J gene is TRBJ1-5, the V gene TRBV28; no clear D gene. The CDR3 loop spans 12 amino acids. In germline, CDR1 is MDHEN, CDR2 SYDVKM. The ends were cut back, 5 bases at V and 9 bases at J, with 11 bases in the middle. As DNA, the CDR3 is TGTGCCAGCAGTGGTCTAACGGGGCCCCAGCATTTT. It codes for CASSGLTGPQHF.

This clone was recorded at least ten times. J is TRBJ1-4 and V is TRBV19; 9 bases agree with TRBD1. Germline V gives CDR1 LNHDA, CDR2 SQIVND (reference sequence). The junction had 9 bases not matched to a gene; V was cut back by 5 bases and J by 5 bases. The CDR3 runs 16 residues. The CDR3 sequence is CASSQPGQGVNEKLFF. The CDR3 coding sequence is TGTGCCAGTAGTCAACCGGGACAGGGAGTAAATGAAAAACTGTTTTTT.

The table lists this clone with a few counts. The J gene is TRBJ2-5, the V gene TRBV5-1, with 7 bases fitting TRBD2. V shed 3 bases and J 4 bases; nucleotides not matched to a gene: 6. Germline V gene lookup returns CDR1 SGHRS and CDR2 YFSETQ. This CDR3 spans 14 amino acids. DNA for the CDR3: TGCGCCAGCAGCTGGGAGGGTAACCCAGAGACCCAGTACTTC. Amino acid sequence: CASSWEGNPETQYF.

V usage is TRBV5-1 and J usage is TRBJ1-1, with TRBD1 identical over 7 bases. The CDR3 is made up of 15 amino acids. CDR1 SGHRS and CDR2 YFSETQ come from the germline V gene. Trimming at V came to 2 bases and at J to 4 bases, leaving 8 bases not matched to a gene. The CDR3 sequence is CASSFSAGGRTEAFF. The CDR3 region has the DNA TGCGCCAGCAGCTTTTCGGCAGGGGGTCGCACTGAAGCTTTCTTT.

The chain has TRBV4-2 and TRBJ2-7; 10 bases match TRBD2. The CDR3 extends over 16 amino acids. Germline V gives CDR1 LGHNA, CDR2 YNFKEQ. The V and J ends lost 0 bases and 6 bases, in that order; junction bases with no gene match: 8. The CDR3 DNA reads TGTGCCAGCAGCCAAGATCTGAGCGGGGGGGCGGGCGAGCAGTACTTC. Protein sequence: CASSQDLSGGAGEQYF.

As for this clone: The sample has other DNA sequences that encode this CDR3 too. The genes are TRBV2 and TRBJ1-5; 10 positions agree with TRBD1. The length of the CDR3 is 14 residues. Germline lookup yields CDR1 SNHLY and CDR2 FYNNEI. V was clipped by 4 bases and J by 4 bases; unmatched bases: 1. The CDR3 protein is CASSGTGGNQPQHF. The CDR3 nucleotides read TGTGCCAGCAGTGGGACAGGGGGGAATCAGCCCCAGCATTTT.